Presented here are 22 T cell receptor beta chains from one specimen sequenced in a study of T cell responses to AZD1222 COVID-19 vaccine. TCRdb's table, derived via immunoSEQ multiplex PCR, lists solely in-frame clones and lacks some. Among 150,000 to 180,000 clones, 90% to 95% were seen once, and the ten largest hold around 1.5%. Sequences were derived from peripheral blood, sampled 28 days after the second AZD1222 dose. The receptors were sampled from an adult who received the AZD1222 COVID-19 vaccine.

The genes are TRBV5-6 and TRBJ1-2, with 9 bases lining up with TRBD1. The CDR3 length is 16 residues. The junction had 8 bases not matched to a gene; V was cut back by 1 base and J by 4 bases. The germline gives CDR1 SGHDT, CDR2 YYEEEE. The CDR3 bases are TGTGCCAGCAGCTTGCCCACCCGACAGGGGGGCTATGGCTACACCTTC. This codes for CASSLPTRQGGYGYTF.

This clone was seen a handful of times. The V gene is TRBV6-6, the J gene TRBJ2-3; 9 bases align to TRBD2. J gave up 2 bases and V 2 bases, and 2 bases lay outside the gene matches. Germline values: CDR1 MNHNY, CDR2 SVGAGI (reference sequence). CDR3 length equals 15 residues. The CDR3 spells CASSYSGGYTDTQYF. The DNA of the CDR3 is TGTGCCAGCAGTTACAGCGGGGGGTACACAGATACGCAGTATTTT.

This clone came up once. The rearrangement joins TRBV11-2 to TRBJ2-3; no definite D call. Germline assignment: CDR1 SGHAT and CDR2 FQNNGV. The CDR3 has 12 residues. The V end was cut by 3 bases, the J end by 6 bases, with 7 bases between. CDR3 sequence reads: CASSFSGDTQYF. The DNA for the CDR3 is TGTGCCAGCAGCTTTTCCGGGGATACGCAGTATTTT. Together with reference TRBV11-2 and TRBJ2-3, the CDR3 gives the full variable domain: EAGVAQSPRYKIIEKRQSVAFWCNPISGHATLYWYQQILGQGPKLLIQFQNNGVVDDSQLPKDRFSAERLKGVDSTLKIQPAKLEDSAVYLCASSFSGDTQYFGPGTRLTVL.

The gene calls are TRBV25-1 and TRBJ2-1; TRBD2 agrees at 10 bases. There are 11 residues in the CDR3. V lost 8 bases, J lost 16 bases, and 8 bases stayed unmatched. CDR1 is MGHDK and CDR2 is SYGVNS in the germline V gene. CDR3 residues: CASGLAARQFF. Written as DNA, the CDR3 is TGTGCCAGCGGACTAGCGGCCCGCCAATTCTTC.

CDR3 sequence (DNA): TGTGCCTGGAGTGTTGGGGCCGTCCCACCCCTCCACTTT. This sequence encodes CAWSVGAVPPLHF. The V call is TRBV30, the J call TRBJ1-6; possible D gene TRBD1, 5 bases. V was cut by 0 bases and J by 11 bases, with 11 bases left in between. The germline gives CDR1 GTSNPN, CDR2 SVGIG (reference sequence). This CDR3 comprises 13 residues.

This chain connects TRBV5-1 to TRBJ2-1, with 7 bases matching TRBD2. Germline-derived CDR1 and CDR2 are SGHRS and YFSETQ. Germline trimming cut 6 bases from V and 3 bases from J; bases unmatched to any gene: 9. CDR3 length: 15 residues. The CDR3 spells CASNTGGGVYNEQFF. CDR3 coding DNA: TGCGCCAGCAACACTGGCGGGGGAGTCTACAATGAGCAGTTCTTC.

The gene calls are TRBV4-1 and TRBJ2-6, with a weak D call TRBD1 (6 bases). The germline gives CDR1 MGHRA, CDR2 YSYEKL. The CDR3 has 18 residues. Trimming removed 0 bases at V and 2 bases at J, with 14 bases between. The CDR3 spells CASSQDNGRTAGANVLTF. CDR3 DNA: TGCGCCAGCAGCCAAGATAACGGTCGGACAGCTGGGGCCAACGTCCTGACTTTC.

This clone was seen just once. V gene TRBV3-1 (or the pseudogene TRBV3-2) combines with J gene TRBJ2-7, with 9 bases aligning to TRBD1. Trimming cost V 3 bases and J 7 bases; bases outside gene matches: 7. This CDR3 contains 14 residues. Germline V gene data show CDR1 as LGHDT and CDR2 as YNNKEL (reference sequence). CDR3 in amino acids: CASSQGTGGREQYF. DNA for the CDR3: TGTGCCAGCAGCCAGGGTACAGGGGGCAGGGAGCAGTACTTC.

The chain employs TRBV6-6 and TRBJ1-2, with D tentatively TRBD1 (6 bases). Germline lookup yields CDR1 MNHNY and CDR2 SVGAGI (reference sequence). This CDR3 is 16 amino acids long. V lost 2 bases and J 0 bases, leaving 13 bases between the germline ends. The CDR3 loop reads CASSYAGGQANYGYTF. The CDR3 DNA follows: TGTGCCAGCAGTTACGCCGGGGGCCAAGCTAACTATGGCTACACCTTC.

A few counts support this clone. The rearrangement uses TRBV30 and TRBJ1-5; D might be TRBD1 (5 bases). Trimming removed 2 bases from V and 7 bases from J, with 12 bases in between. Germline loops: CDR1 GTSNPN, CDR2 SVGIG (reference sequence). The CDR3 is 13 amino acids. The CDR3 reads CAWSSGLGQPQHF. The CDR3, as DNA: TGTGCCTGGAGTTCAGGGCTGGGCCAGCCCCAGCATTTT.

The V and J genes are TRBV5-6 and TRBJ1-5; D unclear. V dropped 0 bases and J dropped 4 bases, with 8 bases sitting between them. The CDR3 sequence is 14 residues long. Germline V gene lookup returns CDR1 SGHDT and CDR2 YYEEEE. The CDR3 protein is CASSLGPTNQPQHF. CDR3 bases: TGTGCCAGCAGCTTGGGACCTACGAATCAGCCCCAGCATTTT.

The rearrangement links TRBV4-1 to TRBJ2-3; 10 bases align to TRBD2. CDR3 length: 16 amino acids. Germline loops: CDR1 MGHRA, CDR2 YSYEKL. The V gene end was trimmed by 2 bases and the J gene end by 5 bases; junction bases not matched to a gene: 7. CDR3 nucleotides: TGCGCCAGCAGCCAACCGTCTAGCGGGGGTGGAGATACGCAGTATTTT. Protein sequence: CASSQPSSGGGDTQYF.

J is TRBJ2-1 and V is TRBV25-1; 8 bases match TRBD2. The CDR3 has 15 residues. Germline V gene lookup returns CDR1 MGHDK and CDR2 SYGVNS. Trimming cost V 1 base and J 3 bases; bases outside gene matches: 2. CDR3 nucleotides: TGTGCCAGCAGTGAATTTAGCGGGAACTACAATGAGCAGTTCTTC. Translating it yields CASSEFSGNYNEQFF.

This chain connects TRBV12-3 or TRBV12-4 to TRBJ1-1; D is uncertain. V dropped 6 bases and J dropped 4 bases, with 12 bases sitting between them. This CDR3 comprises 13 residues. Here the CDR3 reads CASSPPAPTEAFF. CDR3 DNA: TGTGCCAGCAGCCCTCCAGCTCCCACTGAAGCTTTCTTT.

The gene calls are TRBV3-1 (or the pseudogene TRBV3-2) and TRBJ1-1; no definite D call. V dropped 1 base and J dropped 6 bases, with 6 bases sitting between them. The CDR3 consists of 12 residues. The germline V gene has CDR1 LGHDT and CDR2 YNNKEL (reference sequence). CDR3 in DNA: TGTGCCAGCAGCCAAGGCTGGTCTGAAGCTTTCTTT. Protein: CASSQGWSEAFF.

The J gene is TRBJ2-5, the V gene TRBV24-1; D remains ambiguous. This CDR3 has 13 amino acids. V gave up 4 bases and J gave up 2 bases, with 7 bases separating them. Germline loops: CDR1 KGHDR, CDR2 SFDVKD. The CDR3 is CATSEGLQETQYF. The CDR3 bases are TGTGCCACCAGTGAAGGGTTACAAGAGACCCAGTACTTC.

The chain couples TRBV7-9 to TRBJ1-1; the D is unclear. V was clipped by 5 bases and J by 1 base, with 14 bases between them. CDR3 length equals 15 residues. Germline CDR1 and CDR2: SEHNR and FQNEAQ (reference sequence). The CDR3 nucleotides read TGTGCCAGCAGCAGGCTAGGGCGGGAGAACACTGAAGCTTTCTTT. It translates to CASSRLGRENTEAFF. Drawing the rest from reference TRBV7-9 and TRBJ1-1, the complete variable domain is DTGVSQNPRHKITKRGQNVTFRCDPISEHNRLYWYRQTLGQGPEFLTYFQNEAQLEKSRLLSDRFSAERPKGSFSTLEIQRTEQGDSAMYLCASSRLGRENTEAFFGQGTRLTVV.

This sequence joins TRBV5-1 and TRBJ2-3; TRBD2 is a possible D gene (6 bases). The length of the CDR3 is 13 residues. V was cut by 4 bases and J by 4 bases, with 10 bases left in between. The germline V gene has CDR1 SGHRS and CDR2 YFSETQ. CDR3: CASSPWGADTQYF. The CDR3 bases are TGCGCCAGCAGCCCCTGGGGGGCAGATACGCAGTATTTT.

The CDR3 region has the DNA TGTGCCAGCAGCTCGAGACTAGCCCGAAGCACAGATACGCAGTATTTT. It encodes CASSSRLARSTDTQYF. The gene calls are TRBV5-6 and TRBJ2-3, with 7 nucleotides matching TRBD2. V was clipped by 3 bases and J by 0 bases; unmatched bases: 7. Germline V lookup: CDR1 SGHDT, CDR2 YYEEEE. This CDR3 region has 16 residues.

J is TRBJ2-1 and V is TRBV9; TRBD2 aligns across 11 bases. This CDR3 spans 16 amino acids. The germline CDR1 and CDR2 sequences are SGDLS and YYNGEE. V was clipped by 0 bases and J by 4 bases; unmatched bases: 3. CDR3 sequence: CASSVGLAGGYNEQFF. CDR3 bases: TGTGCCAGCAGCGTAGGTTTAGCGGGGGGGTACAATGAGCAGTTCTTC.

This clone was picked up one time. The chain recombines TRBV3-1 (or the pseudogene TRBV3-2) with TRBJ2-7, with D maybe TRBD1 (5 bases). V lost 4 bases and J 6 bases, leaving 13 bases between the germline ends. Germline V gene sequence: CDR1 LGHDT, CDR2 YNNKEL (reference sequence). The CDR3 is 13 amino acids. The CDR3 bases are TGTGCCAGCAGCCCCCTTGGGGCCTTCGAGCAGTACTTC. Translating it yields CASSPLGAFEQYF.

The V call is TRBV21-1, the J call TRBJ2-1; the D call TRBD2 from the table was never checked on the DNA. TRBV21-1 is shown as a pseudogene. The CDR3 contains 20 residues. Written as DNA, the CDR3 is TGTGCCAGCAGCCCCCAACTCCGGGCCGGGGCTCTAGCGGGATACAATGAGCAGTTCTTC. Its translation: CASSPQLRAGALAGYNEQFF.